One sample yielded the 15 T cell receptor beta chains listed below, sequenced in a study of T-cell memory formation after mild COVID-19. TCRdb recomputed calls from the 5' RACE reads with MiXCR, one row per CDR3 protein. The data contain about 200,000 distinct CDR3 sequences, 16% of them singletons. The sample consisted of PBMCs or a T cell subset sorted from them (not recorded which). These receptor sequences come from an adult woman who had mild COVID-19 (a few samples of this study predate the infection). Cell type and time point are not known.

The gene calls are TRBV3-1 and TRBJ2-7, with 8 bases matching TRBD1. The CDR3 is 14 residues long. Germline CDR1 reads LGHDT; CDR2 reads YNNKEL (reference sequence). After removal of 5 bases from V and 8 bases from J, the junction contained 11 bases not matched to a gene. The CDR3 nucleotides read TGTGCCAGCAGCGGCCGGACAGGGTCTGGCAAGCAGTACTTC. It codes for CASSGRTGSGKQYF.

The chain links TRBV24-1 to TRBJ2-1; no reliable D call. The CDR3 loop spans 15 amino acids. CDR1 and CDR2 from the germline V gene are KGHDR and SFDVKD. Trimming stripped 6 bases from V and 0 bases from J, with 11 bases between. CDR3 residues: CATSTYSSSYNEQFF. The CDR3, as DNA: TGTGCCACCAGTACCTACTCGTCCTCCTACAATGAGCAGTTCTTC.

This chain links TRBV18 with TRBJ1-2; tentative D call: TRBD1 (5 bases). CDR1 and CDR2 from the germline V gene are KGHSH and LQKENI. The CDR3 runs 12 residues. V lost 8 bases and J 9 bases, leaving 16 bases between the germline ends. In DNA form, the CDR3 reads TGTGCCAGCGGGGGGTCCGCCATGAGCTACACCTTC. Its protein is CASGGSAMSYTF. Looking up the rest from reference TRBV18 and TRBJ1-2 gives the full variable domain: NAGVMQNPRHLVRRRGQEARLRCSPMKGHSHVYWYRQLPEEGLKFMVYLQKENIIDESGMPKERFSAEFPKEGPSILRIQQVVRGDSAAYFCASGGSAMSYTFGSGTRLTVV.

V usage is TRBV30 and J usage is TRBJ2-3, with 7 nucleotides matching TRBD1. This CDR3 is built from 13 residues. Losses at the gene ends were 1 base for V and 7 bases for J; bases not matched to a gene: 5. Per germline, CDR1 GTSNPN and CDR2 SVGIG (reference sequence). The CDR3 DNA reads as TGTGCCTGGAGTGCAGGGGGAATCAATACGCAGTATTTT. It translates to CAWSAGGINTQYF.

The chain couples TRBV5-1 to TRBJ2-3; 7 nucleotides match TRBD1. J was trimmed by 0 bases and V by 4 bases; bases with no gene match: 11. Germline-derived CDR1 and CDR2 are SGHRS and YFSETQ. The CDR3 extends over 17 amino acids. As DNA, the CDR3 is TGCGCCAGCAGCCAACCCTCCAAGGGGGCTAGCACAGATACGCAGTATTTT. Residues: CASSQPSKGASTDTQYF.

The chain uses TRBV14 and TRBJ2-7; possibly TRBD1 or TRBD2 for D (5 bases each). CDR1 is SGHDN, CDR2 FVKESK, per germline. CDR3 length: 14 residues. Deletions cut 2 bases from V and 2 bases from J, with 10 bases between. CDR3 protein: CASSQQGRPYEQYF. The CDR3 bases are TGTGCCAGCAGCCAACAGGGACGTCCCTACGAGCAGTACTTC.

This clonotype was observed a handful of times. V usage is TRBV7-3 and J usage is TRBJ2-5; D gene ambiguous. V was shortened by 0 bases and J by 4 bases, with 12 bases between the two germline ends. The germline V gene encodes CDR1 SGHTA and CDR2 FQGTGA. The CDR3 length is 15 residues. As DNA, the CDR3 is TGTGCCAGCAGCTTAACCGCAGGAACGGGAGAGACCCAGTACTTC. Translation gives CASSLTAGTGETQYF.

The genes are TRBV25-1 and TRBJ2-7; 11 bases agree with TRBD2. Germline CDR1 reads MGHDK; CDR2 reads SYGVNS. The CDR3 covers 16 residues. V trimming: 0 bases; J trimming: 5 bases; junction bases outside the gene matches: 6. CDR3 region: CASSEYSGRARDEQYF. CDR3 nucleotide sequence: TGTGCCAGCAGTGAATATAGCGGGAGGGCCCGGGACGAGCAGTACTTC.

The CDR3 reads CASSPPQAGVADTQYF. Written as DNA, the CDR3 is TGTGCCAGCAGCCCCCCCCAAGCGGGAGTAGCAGATACGCAGTATTTT. The gene calls are TRBV12-3 or TRBV12-4 and TRBJ2-3; TRBD2 agrees at 8 bases. V was clipped by 6 bases and J by 4 bases; unmatched bases: 12. CDR3 size: 16 residues.

This clonotype was counted a few times. The V gene is TRBV15, the J gene TRBJ2-5, with D perhaps matching TRBD2 (6 bases). CDR1 is LNHNV and CDR2 is YYDKDF in the germline V gene (reference sequence). The CDR3 runs to 14 residues. The germline V and J ends were trimmed by 0 bases and 7 bases, with 12 bases remaining between them. This CDR3 is CATSRDSVEGTQYF. The CDR3 region has the DNA TGTGCCACCAGCAGAGACTCCGTGGAGGGGACCCAGTACTTC.

The rearrangement links TRBV20-1 to TRBJ2-1; TRBD2 matches at 9 bases. CDR1 and CDR2 (germline): DFQATT, SNEGSKA (reference sequence). This CDR3 has 13 amino acids. CDR3 protein: CSPSGGHFTEQFF. The CDR3 DNA reads as TGCAGCCCAAGCGGGGGGCACTTCACTGAGCAGTTCTTC.

About this clonotype: A read error may produce the germline difference seen at one junction end. The chain is built from TRBV20-1 and TRBJ2-7, with D possibly called TRBD1 or TRBD2 (6 bases each). Germline V lookup: CDR1 DFQATT, CDR2 SNEGSKA (reference sequence). The CDR3 length is 10 residues. The CDR3 loop is CSARGEEQYF. CDR3 nucleotide sequence: TGCAGCGCTAGGGGGGAAGAGCAGTACTTC.

With regard to this clonotype: The junction departs from the called germline gene at one end, perhaps through a read error. This CDR3 is CASSSTGTSDNEQFF. CDR3 coding DNA: TGTGCTAGCAGCTCCACCGGGACTAGCGACAATGAGCAGTTCTTC. The chain joins TRBV7-7 to TRBJ2-1; 10 nucleotides align to TRBD2. The CDR3 spans 15 residues. The V gene's germline CDR1 is SSHAT and CDR2 FNYEAQ (reference sequence).

A few counts support this clonotype. The CDR3, as DNA: TGTGCCACCAGGGCAGAACTAACCGGGGAGCTGTTTTTT. This sequence encodes CATRAELTGELFF. The chain couples TRBV24-1 to TRBJ2-2; D remains unclear. V was pared by 7 bases and J by 5 bases, with 10 bases between. CDR1 and CDR2 from the germline V gene are KGHDR and SFDVKD. The CDR3 is made up of 13 amino acids.

This clonotype was seen a few times. The rearrangement uses TRBV7-9 and TRBJ2-7; 8 nucleotides agree with TRBD2. V lost 4 bases, J lost 1 base, and 9 bases stayed unmatched. CDR1 is SEHNR and CDR2 is FQNEAQ in the germline V gene (reference sequence). CDR3 size: 16 residues. In DNA form, the CDR3 reads TGTGCCAGCAGCTCGGGGCTAGCGGGCTATTCCTACGAGCAGTACTTC. It translates to CASSSGLAGYSYEQYF.